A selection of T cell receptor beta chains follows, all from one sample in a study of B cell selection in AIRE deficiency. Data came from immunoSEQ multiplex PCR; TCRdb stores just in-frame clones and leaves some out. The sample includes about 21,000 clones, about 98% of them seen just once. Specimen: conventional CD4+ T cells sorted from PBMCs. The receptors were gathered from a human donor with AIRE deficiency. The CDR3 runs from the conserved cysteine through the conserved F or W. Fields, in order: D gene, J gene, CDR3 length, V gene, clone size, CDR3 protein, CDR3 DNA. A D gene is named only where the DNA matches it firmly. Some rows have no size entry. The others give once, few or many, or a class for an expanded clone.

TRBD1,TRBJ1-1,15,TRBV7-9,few,CASTPQGGMNTEAFF,TGTGCCAGCACTCCCCAGGGGGGGATGAACACTGAAGCTTTCTTT
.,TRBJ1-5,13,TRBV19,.,CASSIGEGKPQHF,TGTGCCAGTAGTATAGGGGAGGGAAAGCCCCAGCATTTT
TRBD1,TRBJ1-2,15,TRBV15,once,CATSTRGGSRNGYTF,TGTGCCACCAGCACTAGAGGGGGCTCGAGAAATGGCTACACCTTC
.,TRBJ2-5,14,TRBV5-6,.,CASSLAGYQETQYF,TGTGCCAGCAGCTTGGCCGGCTACCAAGAGACCCAGTACTTC
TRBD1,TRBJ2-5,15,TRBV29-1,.,CSVVPGQGTQETQYF,TGCAGCGTTGTGCCGGGACAGGGAACGCAAGAGACCCAGTACTTC
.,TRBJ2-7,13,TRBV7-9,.,CASSYLLGYEQYF,TGTGCCAGCAGCTATCTCTTGGGGTACGAGCAGTACTTC
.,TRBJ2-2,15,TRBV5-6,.,CASRSPLASTGELFF,TGTGCCAGCAGATCACCCCTAGCGAGTACCGGGGAGCTGTTTTTT
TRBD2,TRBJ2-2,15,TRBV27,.,CASTRVAGYTGELFF,TGTGCCAGTACCCGAGTAGCGGGGTACACCGGGGAGCTGTTTTTT
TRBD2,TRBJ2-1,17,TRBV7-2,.,CASSLVTSGRSYNEQFF,TGTGCCAGCAGCTTAGTGACTAGCGGGAGGTCCTACAATGAGCAGTTCTTC
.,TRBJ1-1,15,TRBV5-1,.,CASSLAGRLWDEAFF,TGCGCCAGCAGCTTGGCCGGGCGGCTTTGGGATGAAGCTTTCTTT
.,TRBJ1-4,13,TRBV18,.,CASSPPGSAALFF,TGTGCCAGCTCACCACCAGGCTCTGCCGCACTGTTTTTT
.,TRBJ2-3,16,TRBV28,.,CASSPHGGGGTDTQYF,TGTGCCAGCAGTCCCCATGGAGGAGGAGGCACAGATACGCAGTATTTT
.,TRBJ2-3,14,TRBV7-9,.,CASSLYRVTDTQYF,TGTGCCAGCAGCTTATACAGAGTAACAGATACGCAGTATTTT
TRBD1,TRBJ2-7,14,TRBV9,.,CASSPTGTENEQYF,TGTGCCAGCAGCCCCACCGGGACAGAGAACGAGCAGTACTTC
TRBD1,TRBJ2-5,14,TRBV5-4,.,CASSLQGVGETQYF,TGTGCCAGCAGCTTACAGGGGGTGGGGGAGACCCAGTACTTC
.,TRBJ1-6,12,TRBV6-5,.,CASRGLVSPLHF,TGTGCCAGCAGGGGGCTGGTCTCACCCCTCCACTTT
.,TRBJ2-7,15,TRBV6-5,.,CASRLPGAGPREQYF,TGTGCCAGCAGGCTCCCGGGGGCAGGGCCAAGGGAGCAGTACTTC
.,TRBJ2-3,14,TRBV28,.,CASSLVQRTDTQYF,TGTGCCAGCAGTTTAGTACAGCGCACAGATACGCAGTATTTT
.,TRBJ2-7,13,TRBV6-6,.,CASSVPPRREQYF,TGTGCCAGCAGTGTCCCCCCGCGGCGCGAGCAGTACTTC
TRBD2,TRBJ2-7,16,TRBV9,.,CASSVGTSGRKDEQYF,TGTGCCAGCAGCGTGGGGACTAGCGGGAGAAAGGACGAGCAGTACTTC
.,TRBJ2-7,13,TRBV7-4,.,CASSLWVRHEQYF,TGTGCCAGCAGCTTATGGGTACGTCACGAGCAGTACTTC
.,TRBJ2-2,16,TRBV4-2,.,CASSQGQGGGTGELFF,TGTGCCAGCAGCCAAGGGCAAGGGGGGGGCACCGGGGAGCTGTTTTTT
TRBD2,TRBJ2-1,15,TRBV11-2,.,CASSSTSGNYNEQFF,TGTGCCAGCAGCTCGACTAGCGGGAACTACAATGAGCAGTTCTTC
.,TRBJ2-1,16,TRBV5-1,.,CASSLKRVGQRNEQFF,TGCGCCAGCAGTCTCAAACGGGTGGGGCAACGAAATGAGCAGTTCTTC
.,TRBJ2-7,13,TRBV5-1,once,CASSLDGSYEQYF,TGCGCCAGCAGCTTGGACGGCTCCTACGAGCAGTACTTC
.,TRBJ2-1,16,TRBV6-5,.,CASSYSRTVGSGEQFF,TGTGCCAGCAGTTACTCGAGGACAGTAGGGAGCGGTGAGCAGTTCTTC
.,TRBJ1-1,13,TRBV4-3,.,CASSQDSRAEAFF,TGCGCCAGCAGCCAAGATTCCAGGGCCGAAGCTTTCTTT
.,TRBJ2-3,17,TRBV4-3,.,CASSQVNRAGSTDTQYF,TGCGCCAGCAGCCAAGTCAATAGGGCAGGTAGCACAGATACGCAGTATTTT
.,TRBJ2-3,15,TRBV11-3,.,CASSSPRSSRDTQYF,TGTGCCAGCAGCTCCCCGCGTAGTAGCAGAGATACGCAGTATTTT
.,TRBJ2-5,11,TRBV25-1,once,CASSVGGTQYF,TGTGCCAGCAGTGTGGGGGGGACCCAGTACTTC
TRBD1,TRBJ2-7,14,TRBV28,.,CASSSGQGFGEQYF,TGTGCCAGCAGTTCGGGACAGGGTTTCGGCGAGCAGTACTTC
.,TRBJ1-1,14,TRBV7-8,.,CASSPGRAGTEAFF,TGTGCCAGCAGCCCGGGGAGGGCGGGAACTGAAGCTTTCTTT
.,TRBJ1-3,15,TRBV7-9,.,CASSQRRSSGNTIYF,TGTGCCAGCAGCCAGCGGCGCAGCTCTGGAAACACCATATATTTT
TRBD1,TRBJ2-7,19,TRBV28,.,CASSLILRPGQTSSYEQYF,TGTGCCAGCAGTTTAATCCTCCGACCGGGACAGACGTCATCCTACGAGCAGTACTTC
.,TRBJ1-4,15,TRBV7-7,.,CASSLGRGAGEKLFF,TGTGCTAGCAGCTTAGGAAGGGGGGCAGGAGAAAAACTGTTTTTT
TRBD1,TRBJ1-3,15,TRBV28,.,CASSSLTGTGNTIYF,TGTGCCAGCAGTTCATTGACAGGGACTGGAAACACCATATATTTT
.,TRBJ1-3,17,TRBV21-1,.,CASSNLTGGAGGNTIYF,TGTGCCAGCAGCAACCTGACAGGGGGCGCGGGTGGAAACACCATATATTTT
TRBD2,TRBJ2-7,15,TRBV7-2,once,CASSSEGLAGVEQYF,TGTGCCAGCAGCTCAGAAGGACTAGCGGGAGTCGAGCAGTACTTC
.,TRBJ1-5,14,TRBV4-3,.,CASSHGTRRQPQHF,TGCGCCAGCAGCCATGGGACCCGCAGGCAGCCCCAGCATTTT
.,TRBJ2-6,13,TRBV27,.,CASRGSGANVLTF,TGTGCCAGCCGGGGCTCTGGGGCCAACGTCCTGACTTTC
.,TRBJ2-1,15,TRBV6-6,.,CASSYGRGAGDEQFF,TGTGCCAGCAGTTATGGCAGGGGAGCCGGAGATGAGCAGTTCTTC
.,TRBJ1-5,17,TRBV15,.,CATSRDKEEVSNQPQHF,TGTGCCACCAGCAGAGATAAGGAGGAGGTTAGCAATCAGCCCCAGCATTTT
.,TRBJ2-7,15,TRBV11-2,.,CASSSTTSAAYEQYF,TGTGCCAGCAGCTCCACAACAAGCGCAGCCTACGAGCAGTACTTC
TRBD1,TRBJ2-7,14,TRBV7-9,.,CASSPGQFTYEQYF,TGTGCCAGCAGCCCGGGACAGTTCACCTACGAGCAGTACTTC
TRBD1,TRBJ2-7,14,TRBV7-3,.,CASSRGQVPYEQYF,TGTGCCAGCAGCCGGGGACAGGTCCCCTACGAGCAGTACTTC
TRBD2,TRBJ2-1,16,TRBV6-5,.,CASSYSPSGGLNEQFF,TGTGCCAGCAGTTACTCGCCTAGCGGAGGGCTTAATGAGCAGTTCTTC
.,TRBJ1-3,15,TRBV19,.,CASTDRTLSGNTIYF,TGTGCCAGTACCGACAGAACCCTCTCTGGAAACACCATATATTTT
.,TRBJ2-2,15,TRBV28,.,CASSLGTAGTGELFF,TGTGCCAGCAGTCTTGGGACAGCGGGCACCGGGGAGCTGTTTTTT
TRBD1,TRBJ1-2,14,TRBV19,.,CASSFDRGGYGYTF,TGTGCCAGTAGTTTCGACAGGGGAGGGTATGGCTACACCTTC
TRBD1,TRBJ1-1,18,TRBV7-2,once,CASRRNRDRVGRNTEAFF,TGTGCCAGCAGAAGGAACCGGGACAGGGTAGGGAGGAACACTGAAGCTTTCTTT
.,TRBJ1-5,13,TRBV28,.,CASGQKVSQPQHF,TGTGCCAGCGGACAGAAGGTGAGTCAGCCCCAGCATTTT
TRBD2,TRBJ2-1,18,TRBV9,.,CASSVGSGRAGFDNEQFF,TGTGCCAGCAGCGTAGGTAGCGGGAGGGCCGGTTTTGACAATGAGCAGTTCTTC
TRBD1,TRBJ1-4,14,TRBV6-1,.,CASTRDRGGEKLFF,TGTGCCAGCACCAGGGACAGGGGGGGTGAAAAACTGTTTTTT
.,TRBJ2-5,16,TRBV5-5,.,CASSLVSWGGGETQYF,TGTGCCAGCAGCTTGGTATCGTGGGGAGGTGGGGAGACCCAGTACTTC
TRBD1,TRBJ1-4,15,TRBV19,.,CASSTSGTVNEKLFF,TGTGCCAGTAGTACCTCCGGGACAGTTAATGAAAAACTGTTTTTT
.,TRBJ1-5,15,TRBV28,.,CASSFVTGSPQPQHF,TGTGCCAGCAGTTTTGTAACAGGGAGCCCTCAGCCCCAGCATTTT